A selection of T cell receptor beta chains follows, all from one sample in a study of blood T cells in healthy people across ages. TCRdb re-analysed the 5' RACE reads in MiXCR, keeping a single row per CDR3 protein. The table records around 1,800,000 distinct CDR3 sequences, about two fifths of them present only once. The sequencing input was blood. These receptors were collected from a human donor in good health. Each CDR3 is given with its conserved first and last residue. The D gene is left open where the match is weak. Clone size appears in some rows only: once, few, many, or a class for an expanded clone.

few,TRBJ2-7,TRBV7-9,TRBD1,TGTGCCAGCAGCGCAAACCTCATTGACAGGGGGCCCTCCTACGAGCAGTACTTC,CASSANLIDRGPSYEQYF
-,TRBJ2-3,TRBV7-6,TRBD2,TGTGCCAGCAGCTTAGACCCTGCTATCGGGGGGACCACAGATACGCAGTATTTT,CASSLDPAIGGTTDTQYF
-,TRBJ2-1,TRBV10-3,-,TGTGCCATCAGTAGCGTAACTTACGAGCAGTTCTTC,CAISSVTYEQFF
few,TRBJ2-7,TRBV5-1,-,TGCGCCAGCAGCCAAACAGGGAAGAACGACGAGCAGTACTTC,CASSQTGKNDEQYF
few,TRBJ1-1,TRBV6-5,TRBD1,TGTGCCAGCAGTGAGACAGGGGGCGAGAGTGAAGTTTTCTTT,CASSETGGESEVFF
few,TRBJ2-1,TRBV12-3/TRBV12-4,-,TGTGCCAGCAGTGGACCGGTTGTGGGGACCTACAATGAGCAGTTCTTC,CASSGPVVGTYNEQFF
-,TRBJ2-7,TRBV6-2/TRBV6-3,TRBD1,TGTGCCAGCAGTTCTCAAAGGACAGGGGTCTACGAGCAGTACTTC,CASSSQRTGVYEQYF
-,TRBJ1-2,TRBV29-1,-,TGCAGCGCTAAAAGGGGGGGTGGCTACACCTTC,CSAKRGGGYTF
-,TRBJ1-1,TRBV29-1,-,TGCAGCGTTACCCACGGGGCGGAGGGCACTGAAGCTTTCTTT,CSVTHGAEGTEAFF
-,TRBJ1-2,TRBV13,-,TGTGCCACCCCTTATATAAGCGCTAACTATGACTACACCTTC,CATPYISANYDYTF
-,TRBJ2-5,TRBV29-1,-,TGCAGCGTTGAACTCGGCCCGGGGAGGCGAGAGACCCAGTACTTC,CSVELGPGRRETQYF
-,TRBJ1-2,TRBV5-1,TRBD1,TGCGCCAGCAGCTCGGATAGCGGGACAGCCTATGGCTACACCTTC,CASSSDSGTAYGYTF
once,TRBJ2-3,TRBV4-2,-,TGTGCCAGCAGCCAAGGGGGAGCCCGGGGACCAGATACGCAGTATTTT,CASSQGGARGPDTQYF
-,TRBJ1-2,TRBV11-2,-,TGTGCCAGCAGCTTAGATCCGATGGGGGCGGCCTATGGCTACACCTTC,CASSLDPMGAAYGYTF
few,TRBJ1-2,TRBV6-1,-,TGTGCCAGCAGTGAAAATACAGTGTCGTATGGCTACACCTTC,CASSENTVSYGYTF
-,TRBJ2-3,TRBV7-2,-,TGTGCCAGCAGCCGACAGGAAGAGAGAGATACGCAGTATTTT,CASSRQEERDTQYF
few,TRBJ1-4,TRBV15,-,TGTGCCACCAGCAGAGACTTCAACGGCATGGAAAAACTGTTTTTT,CATSRDFNGMEKLFF
-,TRBJ2-1,TRBV11-2,-,TGTGCCAGCAGCGGGGCCGGAAGGGAGCAGTTCTTC,CASSGAGREQFF
few,TRBJ2-2,TRBV25-1,TRBD1,TGTGCCAGCAGCAAGGGACAGGACAACACCGGGGAGCTGTTTTTT,CASSKGQDNTGELFF
-,TRBJ2-3,TRBV6-2/TRBV6-3,-,TGTGCCAGCAGTTACGTCGATCTTCCTAGCACAGATACGCAGTATTTT,CASSYVDLPSTDTQYF
few,TRBJ2-7,TRBV4-3,-,TGCGCCAGCAGCCAATACAGGGCCGACGTCTACGAGCAGTACTTC,CASSQYRADVYEQYF
many,TRBJ2-5,TRBV29-1,-,TGCAGCGTTGCAGGGGTCGAGACCCAGTACTTC,CSVAGVETQYF
-,TRBJ2-7,TRBV20-1,TRBD2,TGCAGTGCTAGGGACCTAGCGGGCCCTACCTACGAGCAGTACTTC,CSARDLAGPTYEQYF
-,TRBJ2-7,TRBV4-2,-,TGTGCCAGCAGCCACCGCGCAGGGGGGTACGAGCAGTACTTC,CASSHRAGGYEQYF
-,TRBJ2-3,TRBV20-1,-,TGCAGTGCTAGTCCGCGGGGAACAGATACGCAGTATTTT,CSASPRGTDTQYF
-,TRBJ1-1,TRBV7-2,-,TGTGCCAGCAGCTCTAATCCGACGGGGACTGAAGCTTTCTTT,CASSSNPTGTEAFF
few,TRBJ1-1,TRBV4-2,-,TGTGCCAGCAGCCAAGATTTAATTCGGTTTTCGAACACTGAAGCTTTCTTT,CASSQDLIRFSNTEAFF
-,TRBJ2-7,TRBV14,TRBD2,TGTGCCAGCACCCAGGGCGGGGGAGGCTACGAGCAGTACTTC,CASTQGGGGYEQYF
-,TRBJ2-4,TRBV3-1,-,TGTGCCAGCAGCCAAGGAGGTTTGAGTAGCGCTGGTGAGCAGTACTTC,CASSQGGLSSAGEQYF
-,TRBJ2-6,TRBV12-3/TRBV12-4,TRBD2,TGTGCCAGCGTCGGGGGGAGACTGACTGGGGCCTACGTCCTGACTTTC,CASVGGRLTGAYVLTF
-,TRBJ1-2,TRBV20-1,-,TGCAGTGCACAACCGGGGGAGTGGGGCTACACCTTC,CSAQPGEWGYTF
-,TRBJ2-1,TRBV5-1,-,TGCGCCAGCAGCGCATTTCAGGAAAATCCTTACAATGAGCAGTTCTTC,CASSAFQENPYNEQFF
-,TRBJ1-6,TRBV2,-,TGTGCCAGCAGTGTTACCCCTCCAGGGTTATCACCCCTCCACTTT,CASSVTPPGLSPLHF
-,TRBJ1-4,TRBV6-5,TRBD1,TGTGCCAGCGGGACAGGGAGGCAGGAAAAACTGTTTTTT,CASGTGRQEKLFF
few,TRBJ2-7,TRBV10-3,-,TGTGCCATCAGTGAGTCGGGGGTACACTACATCAGGGAGCAGTACTTC,CAISESGVHYIREQYF
-,TRBJ2-7,TRBV7-6,-,TGTGCCAGCAGCTCACCCTCCGGGGACGAGCAGTACTTC,CASSSPSGDEQYF
-,TRBJ2-5,TRBV20-1,TRBD2,TGCAGTGCTAGAGCCGAGACTAGCGGGGGAGAGACCCAGTACTTC,CSARAETSGGETQYF
few,TRBJ1-2,TRBV15,-,TGTGCCACCAGCAGAGAAGTTGTAGTTTATGGTTACACCTTC,CATSREVVVYGYTF
few,TRBJ2-3,TRBV24-1,-,TGTGCCACCAGTGACCCGCAGGGAGCAGATACGCAGTATTTT,CATSDPQGADTQYF
-,TRBJ2-1,TRBV24-1,TRBD2,TGTGCCACCAGTGATTGGACTAGCGGAAACTACAATGAGCGGTTCTTC,CATSDWTSGNYNERFF
-,TRBJ2-1,TRBV7-9,-,TGTGCCAGCAGCCCTGGGTCGGAGGGCCGGAATGAGCAGTTCTTC,CASSPGSEGRNEQFF
once,TRBJ1-1,TRBV29-1,TRBD1,TGCAGCGTTCAACAGGGGGCGAGGACTGAAGCTTTCTTT,CSVQQGARTEAFF